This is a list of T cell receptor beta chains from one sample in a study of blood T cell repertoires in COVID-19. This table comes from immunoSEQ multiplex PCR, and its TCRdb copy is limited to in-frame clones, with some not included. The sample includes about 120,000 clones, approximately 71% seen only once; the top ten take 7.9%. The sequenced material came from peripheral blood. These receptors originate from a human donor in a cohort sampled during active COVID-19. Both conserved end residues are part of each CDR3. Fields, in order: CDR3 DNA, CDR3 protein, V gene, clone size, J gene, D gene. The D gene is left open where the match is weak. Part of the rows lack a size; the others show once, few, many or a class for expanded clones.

CDR3 DNA: TGCGCCAGCAGCCAAGCCGTTAGCGACTACTACGAGCAGTACTTC
CDR3 protein: CASSQAVSDYYEQYF
V gene: TRBV4-1
clone size: -
J gene: TRBJ2-7
D gene: -

CDR3 DNA: TGTGCCAGCAGCGCGACAGGGGAACCGAACACTGAAGCTTTCTTT
CDR3 protein: CASSATGEPNTEAFF
V gene: TRBV6-5
clone size: -
J gene: TRBJ1-1
D gene: TRBD1

CDR3 DNA: TGTGCCAGCAGCTCCAGGACAGGGGGTGGCTACACCTTC
CDR3 protein: CASSSRTGGGYTF
V gene: TRBV7-3
clone size: -
J gene: TRBJ1-2
D gene: TRBD1

CDR3 DNA: TGTGCCAGCAGCAACGGACTAGCGGGGGACTCTGGGGCCAACGTCCTGACTTTC
CDR3 protein: CASSNGLAGDSGANVLTF
V gene: TRBV5-4
clone size: -
J gene: TRBJ2-6
D gene: TRBD2

CDR3 DNA: TGTGCCACCAGTGATTTAGGGACAGGCACATACAATGAGCAGTTCTTC
CDR3 protein: CATSDLGTGTYNEQFF
V gene: TRBV24-1
clone size: -
J gene: TRBJ2-1
D gene: TRBD1

CDR3 DNA: TGTGCCAGCAGTTTAATAGGGGGATACGAGCAGTACTTC
CDR3 protein: CASSLIGGYEQYF
V gene: TRBV27
clone size: -
J gene: TRBJ2-7
D gene: -

CDR3 DNA: TGTGCCAGCAGTTACAAGGGGACAGGGTACGCTGAAGCTTTCTTT
CDR3 protein: CASSYKGTGYAEAFF
V gene: TRBV6-5
clone size: -
J gene: TRBJ1-1
D gene: TRBD1

CDR3 DNA: TGTGCCAGCACTCTAAGGGGGGCAGGGGGCTATGGCTACACCTTC
CDR3 protein: CASTLRGAGGYGYTF
V gene: TRBV6-5
clone size: -
J gene: TRBJ1-2
D gene: TRBD1

CDR3 DNA: TGTGCCAGCAGTTGGGGCCCCTATGGCTACACCTTC
CDR3 protein: CASSWGPYGYTF
V gene: TRBV6-5
clone size: few
J gene: TRBJ1-2
D gene: -

CDR3 DNA: TGTGCCAGCAGCTTGGCTCAACTTGGGACACCCACTAACTATGGCTACACCTTC
CDR3 protein: CASSLAQLGTPTNYGYTF
V gene: TRBV5-4
clone size: -
J gene: TRBJ1-2
D gene: -

CDR3 DNA: TGTGCCACCAGGGTGGGAACTGAAGCTTTCTTT
CDR3 protein: CATRVGTEAFF
V gene: TRBV7-5
clone size: -
J gene: TRBJ1-1
D gene: -

CDR3 DNA: TGTGCCAGCAGCCTACAGGGTGGGGTGGAGTACTTC
CDR3 protein: CASSLQGGVEYF
V gene: TRBV11-3
clone size: -
J gene: TRBJ2-7
D gene: -

CDR3 DNA: TGTGCCTGGAGCCTCCCGGCGGGGGGAAAACTGTTTTTT
CDR3 protein: CAWSLPAGGKLFF
V gene: TRBV30
clone size: -
J gene: TRBJ1-4
D gene: -

CDR3 DNA: TGTGCCAGCAGTCCTCACCCCCTAGCTCTTGAGGCCTACGAGCAGTACTTC
CDR3 protein: CASSPHPLALEAYEQYF
V gene: TRBV27
clone size: -
J gene: TRBJ2-7
D gene: -

CDR3 DNA: TGTGCCAGCAGCTCCCCCGGGAAGAAGAACACTGAAGCTTTCTTT
CDR3 protein: CASSSPGKKNTEAFF
V gene: TRBV5-4
clone size: -
J gene: TRBJ1-1
D gene: -

CDR3 DNA: TGTGCCACCGCCGGGGACAGAACCTACGAGCAGTACTTC
CDR3 protein: CATAGDRTYEQYF
V gene: TRBV6-5
clone size: -
J gene: TRBJ2-7
D gene: TRBD1

CDR3 DNA: TGCGCCAGCAGTGAGTCTGGCCAGCCCCAGCATTTT
CDR3 protein: CASSESGQPQHF
V gene: TRBV10-1
clone size: -
J gene: TRBJ1-5
D gene: -

CDR3 DNA: TGTGCCAGCAGCTTCTCGGCTCCGGGGGGGGTCCACGAGCAGTACTTC
CDR3 protein: CASSFSAPGGVHEQYF
V gene: TRBV5-6
clone size: medium-sized
J gene: TRBJ2-7
D gene: TRBD2

CDR3 DNA: TGTGCCAGCAGCCCGACAGGGGATGTTGAGCAGTTCTTC
CDR3 protein: CASSPTGDVEQFF
V gene: TRBV7-9
clone size: once
J gene: TRBJ2-1
D gene: TRBD1

CDR3 DNA: TGTGCCAGTAGTATAACGGACAAGGGGGCGAACTATGGCTACACCTTC
CDR3 protein: CASSITDKGANYGYTF
V gene: TRBV19
clone size: -
J gene: TRBJ1-2
D gene: TRBD1

CDR3 DNA: TGTGCCAGTAGTAGGGGGACTAGCTACCACAATGAGCAGTTCTTC
CDR3 protein: CASSRGTSYHNEQFF
V gene: TRBV19
clone size: -
J gene: TRBJ2-1
D gene: TRBD2

CDR3 DNA: TGTGCCAGCGGACCCGGGACAGGGGGTAATGGCTACACCTTC
CDR3 protein: CASGPGTGGNGYTF
V gene: TRBV27
clone size: -
J gene: TRBJ1-2
D gene: TRBD1

CDR3 DNA: TGTGCCAGCAGCTTGGCACCAGGGCAGGTCCGCTATGGCTACACCTTC
CDR3 protein: CASSLAPGQVRYGYTF
V gene: TRBV5-5
clone size: few
J gene: TRBJ1-2
D gene: -

CDR3 DNA: TGTGCCAGCAGCTTCACAGGGAAAGGCGAGCAGTACTTC
CDR3 protein: CASSFTGKGEQYF
V gene: TRBV13
clone size: -
J gene: TRBJ2-7
D gene: -

CDR3 DNA: TGTGCCAGCAGTTTAAGGGGGCCAAACTACGAGCAGTACTTC
CDR3 protein: CASSLRGPNYEQYF
V gene: TRBV27
clone size: -
J gene: TRBJ2-7
D gene: TRBD1

CDR3 DNA: TGTGCCAGTAGTATAAGCGGGTTGCACACTGAAGCTTTCTTT
CDR3 protein: CASSISGLHTEAFF
V gene: TRBV19
clone size: -
J gene: TRBJ1-1
D gene: -

CDR3 DNA: TGCGCCAGCAGCCAAGAGACAGGCGGGCCAACCTACGAGCAGTACTTC
CDR3 protein: CASSQETGGPTYEQYF
V gene: TRBV4-1
clone size: -
J gene: TRBJ2-7
D gene: -

CDR3 DNA: TGTGCCAGCAGCCCAGGACAGGGGGCACGAGAGCAGTACTTC
CDR3 protein: CASSPGQGAREQYF
V gene: TRBV9
clone size: few
J gene: TRBJ2-7
D gene: TRBD1

CDR3 DNA: TGTGCCAGCAGTTACTCGCGAACTAATGAAAAACTGTTTTTT
CDR3 protein: CASSYSRTNEKLFF
V gene: TRBV6-5
clone size: -
J gene: TRBJ1-4
D gene: -

CDR3 DNA: TGTGCCAGCAGTTACTCAGGGGGCGGGCTGGGCACTGAAGCTTTCTTT
CDR3 protein: CASSYSGGGLGTEAFF
V gene: TRBV6-5
clone size: -
J gene: TRBJ1-1
D gene: TRBD1

CDR3 DNA: TGTGCCAGCAGCCCGGACAGGTTTTCTTACCATGGCTACACCTTC
CDR3 protein: CASSPDRFSYHGYTF
V gene: TRBV11-2
clone size: -
J gene: TRBJ1-2
D gene: TRBD1

CDR3 DNA: TGTGCCAGCAGTTTAAGACAGGGGGTATACGAGCAGTACTTC
CDR3 protein: CASSLRQGVYEQYF
V gene: TRBV27
clone size: -
J gene: TRBJ2-7
D gene: TRBD1

CDR3 DNA: TGTGCCAGCAGCTTCCTCTCAGGATCCTACGAGCAGTACTTC
CDR3 protein: CASSFLSGSYEQYF
V gene: TRBV7-2
clone size: -
J gene: TRBJ2-7
D gene: -